Below, one T cell receptor beta chain is given with its context. The CDR3 consists of 13 residues. J was trimmed by 4 bases and V by 5 bases; bases with no gene match: 3. The germline V gene encodes CDR1 MNHEY and CDR2 SMNVEV (reference sequence). This record comes from a study of identifying expanded T cells in peripheral blood. Repertoires were generated with immunoSEQ multiplex PCR, while TCRdb's copy carries only in-frame clones and drops some. This table has 85,000 to 120,000 clones, roughly 88% appearing once. This chain connects TRBV27 to TRBJ2-5; TRBD1 aligns across 8 bases. This receptor was taken from a person aged 18 to 70 in good health. The sequencing sample was made of blood. CDR3 sequence (DNA): TGTGCCAGCAGTACCGACAGGGGAGAGACCCAGTACTTC. Protein product: CASSTDRGETQYF.